This T cell receptor beta chain was identified in a study of blood T cell repertoires in COVID-19 (dated by TCRdb to between 2020 and 2021). In the study overall: Samples from collaborators originated in the United States, Italy and Spain and spanned both the acute and convalescent phases of COVID-19. The prospective study material was composed of cDNA or gDNA derived from T cells, B-cell-depleted T cells, or PBMCs. The dataset comprised deeply sampled blood TCRbeta repertoires from subjects exposed to, actively infected with, or recovered from COVID-19. The repertoires were released in a freely available public database intended as a resource for research on the immune response to SARS-CoV-2. Samples came from the ongoing ImmuneRACE study (first 160 participants) plus 1,254 subjects from 6 global collaborators. The sample metadata nearly always contained a de-identified subject ID, COVID-19 status, age in years and sex. HLA class I and class II types, where available, came from metadata supplied by the sample provider rather than from assay-based typing. The paper as a whole reports these results and caveats: The quantity of clinical and demographic metadata differed by source and by participant and was supplied without curation.

CDR1 and CDR2, looked up from the germline V gene, are LGHNT and FRNRAP. Germline trimming amounts to 1 base on V and 7 bases on J, with 6 as the count of junction bases outside the gene matches. Spanning cysteine to phenylalanine, the CDR3 consists of 16 amino acids. Only CDR3 DNA is held: 48 bases, read in frame from base 1. About this clone: Which antigen it targets is not known. No clone much larger than this one lies a single base away; base qualities are absent.

TCRbeta CDR3 regions were amplified from genomic DNA using the immunoSEQ Assay, a bias-controlled multiplex PCR. In the original analysis: The number of nucleated cells in each sample was estimated from the amplification of reference gene primers within the assay. To quantify the absolute abundance of each unique TCRbeta CDR3 rearrangement, sequence reads were collapsed and filtered. For each sample, productive Simpson clonality was calculated as the square root of Simpson's diversity index over productive rearrangements. TCRdb retrieved this table from immuneACCESS and kept in-frame rearrangements only. Not all clones are present; in checked studies, unresolved V genes account for under half, and no reason is known for the remainder. Clonal size and the V and J genes are those of that table, whereas D and trimming came from the DNA. This sample lists around 75,000 clones; more than 85% were detected once. The top ten hold almost 4% of the sample.

Whole blood was collected in K2EDTA tubes by collaborating institutions according to the institutions' own protocols. Collaborator samples were shipped for TCRbeta analysis as frozen whole blood, isolated PBMCs, or DNA extracted from either sample type. The TCR originated in an older man with active COVID-19. The chain was built from TRBV12-5 and TRBJ1-6; 8 bases in between match TRBD1. Sequenced sample: peripheral blood. For the CDR3, the sequence is CASGLGQGAFNSPLHF. The DNA sequence is given as TGTGCTAGTGGTTTGGGGCAGGGGGCTTTCAATTCACCCCTCCACTTT.